The 25 T cell receptor beta chains reported below all come from one sample, sequenced in a study of OX40 agonist ivuxolimab in advanced cancers. Libraries were prepared by immunoSEQ multiplex PCR; TCRdb keeps only in-frame clonotypes and omits some of them. This table has 50,000 to 85,000 clones, about four fifths appearing once. The source was CD4+ or CD8+ T cells sorted from blood, collected in a trial of the OX40 agonist ivuxolimab. These receptors were collected from an adult with an advanced solid tumor such as melanoma, head and neck, liver or kidney cancer.

V gene TRBV2 combines with J gene TRBJ1-5; D remains unclear. CDR3 length: 15 residues. The germline V gene has CDR1 SNHLY and CDR2 FYNNEI. The V end lost 3 bases, the J end lost 0 bases, and 9 bases lay between the germline ends. The CDR3 reads CASSESADSNQPQHF. The CDR3 DNA reads TGTGCCAGCAGTGAGTCGGCAGATAGCAATCAGCCCCAGCATTTT.

The CDR3 bases are TGTGCCAGCAGCTTGGCCTCACTAGCGTCTGAGCAGTTCTTC. It is translated as CASSLASLASEQFF. The gene calls are TRBV7-2 and TRBJ2-1; the match to TRBD2 covers 7 bases. The V and J ends lost 3 bases and 9 bases, in that order; junction bases with no gene match: 8. The germline V gene encodes CDR1 SGHTA and CDR2 FQGNSA. The length of the CDR3 is 14 residues.

This clone has just a few counts. The gene calls are TRBV5-6 and TRBJ2-7; a possible D gene is TRBD1 (6 bases). Deletions cut 3 bases from V and 2 bases from J, with 18 bases between. The CDR3 extends over 16 amino acids. Germline CDR1 and CDR2: SGHDT and YYEEEE. The CDR3: CASSSLGQTIAYEQYF. The CDR3 DNA follows: TGTGCCAGCAGCTCACTAGGACAGACCATAGCCTACGAGCAGTACTTC.

The rearrangement links TRBV5-4 to TRBJ1-4; maybe TRBD1 (5 bases). V lost 3 bases and J lost 7, with 19 bases in between. Germline loops: CDR1 SGHNT, CDR2 YYREEE (reference sequence). The CDR3 is made up of 16 amino acids. The CDR3 loop is CASSSEGQIGGEKLFF. The CDR3 DNA reads as TGTGCCAGCAGCTCTGAGGGGCAAATCGGGGGTGAAAAACTGTTTTTT. Supplemented by reference TRBV5-4 and TRBJ1-4, the full variable domain reads ETGVTQSPTHLIKTRGQQVTLRCSSQSGHNTVSWYQQALGQGPQFIFQYYREEENGRGNFPPRFSGLQFPNYSSELNVNALELDDSALYLCASSSEGQIGGEKLFFGSGTQLSVL.

The chain is built from TRBV15 and TRBJ1-1, with a weak D call TRBD1 (6 bases). The CDR3 loop spans 15 amino acids. Germline V CDR1 and CDR2: LNHNV, YYDKDF (reference sequence). Between the trimmed V and J ends, which lost 3 bases and 4 bases, there was a span of 15 bases. The CDR3 nucleotides read TGTGCCACCAGCAGGGACAGCCTATTCGGCACTGAAGCTTTCTTT. It is translated as CATSRDSLFGTEAFF.

The chain employs TRBV10-2 and TRBJ2-2, with D perhaps matching TRBD1 (5 bases). V gave up 6 bases and J gave up 6 bases, with 17 bases separating them. Germline values: CDR1 WSHSY, CDR2 SAAADI. The length of the CDR3 is 15 residues. Written as DNA, the CDR3 is TGCGCCAGCAGCCCAGGGTTTATGAGTCCCGGGGAGCTGTTTTTT. Its protein is CASSPGFMSPGELFF.

This chain links TRBV7-9 with TRBJ2-7; D gene uncertain. Germline V gene lookup returns CDR1 SEHNR and CDR2 FQNEAQ (reference sequence). The V and J ends lost 1 base and 2 bases respectively, with 6 bases between them. The CDR3 consists of 13 residues. The CDR3 is CASSLENTYEQYF. The DNA of the CDR3 is TGTGCCAGCAGCTTAGAAAACACCTACGAGCAGTACTTC.

On this clone itself: Other DNA sequences in the same sample also yield this CDR3. The CDR3 sequence: CATSRGEGSYGYTF. Here the CDR3 DNA reads TGTGCCACCAGCAGAGGGGAGGGTTCCTATGGCTACACCTTC. The rearrangement links TRBV15 to TRBJ1-2, with unresolved D. From germline, CDR1 is LNHNV and CDR2 YYDKDF (reference sequence). V shed 1 base and J shed 4 bases, with 10 bases lying between them. This CDR3 contains 14 residues.

This chain uses TRBV5-1 with TRBJ2-1; 11 positions agree with TRBD2. The germline V gene encodes CDR1 SGHRS and CDR2 YFSETQ. Losses at the gene ends were 2 bases for V and 0 bases for J; bases not matched to a gene: 10. The CDR3 spans 19 residues. Here the CDR3 DNA reads TGCGCCAGCAGCTTAGAAGAACTAGCGGGAGCCCACTCCTACAATGAGCAGTTCTTC. Translating gives CASSLEELAGAHSYNEQFF. Together with reference TRBV5-1 and TRBJ2-1, the CDR3 gives the full variable domain: KAGVTQTPRYLIKTRGQQVTLSCSPISGHRSVSWYQQTPGQGLQFLFEYFSETQRNKGNFPGRFSGRQFSNSRSEMNVSTLELGDSALYLCASSLEELAGAHSYNEQFFGPGTRLTVL.

The chain uses TRBV9 and TRBJ2-7; TRBD1 matches at 8 bases. With V trimmed by 4 bases and J by 5 bases, 8 bases remained unmatched. Germline V CDR1 and CDR2: SGDLS, YYNGEE. The CDR3 totals 14 residues. DNA for the CDR3: TGTGCCAGCAGCACCCGGACAGGGCTGGACGAGCAGTACTTC. Its protein product is CASSTRTGLDEQYF.

Remarks on this clone: At one of its ends the junction is not consistent with the germline gene, which may arise from a read error. The chain combines TRBV6-5 with TRBJ2-7, with 8 bases identical to TRBD1. The CDR3 length is 13 residues. Germline CDR1 reads MNHEY; CDR2 reads SVGAGI. CDR3 sequence (DNA): TGTGCCAGCAGTCCTCGGACAGGGCGTCTTTTCGCCTTC. As protein: CASSPRTGRLFAF.

V usage is TRBV4-3 and J usage is TRBJ2-2; weak D call: TRBD2 (6 bases). The CDR3 length is 16 residues. Germline CDR1 and CDR2: LGHNA and YSLEER. V lost 4 bases and J lost 8, with 20 bases in between. In DNA form, the CDR3 reads TGCGCCAGCAGCCCAGAGGGCCTGGCGGGGTTAGGGGAGCTGTTTTTT. Protein: CASSPEGLAGLGELFF.

The chain uses TRBV19 and TRBJ2-7; weak D call: TRBD1 (5 bases). The CDR3 has 13 amino acids. V lost 4 bases to trimming and J lost 1 base, with 8 bases between them. The germline CDR1 and CDR2 sequences are LNHDA and SQIVND (reference sequence). The CDR3 here is CASSTTVSYEQYF. The CDR3 DNA is TGTGCCAGTAGTACGACAGTATCCTACGAGCAGTACTTC.

The rearrangement joins TRBV4-2 to TRBJ2-7; 9 nucleotides match TRBD2. This CDR3 region has 17 residues. The germline CDR1 and CDR2 sequences are LGHNA and YNFKEQ. The ends lost 1 base at V and 4 bases at J; junction bases unmatched: 11. In DNA form, the CDR3 reads TGTGCCAGCAGCCAAGTTGCCTCTAGCGGGACCGGTTACGAGCAGTACTTC. Protein product: CASSQVASSGTGYEQYF.

This clone was seen once. The genes are TRBV19 and TRBJ1-5; D gene uncertain. The CDR3 consists of 14 residues. Germline loops: CDR1 LNHDA, CDR2 SQIVND (reference sequence). V was trimmed by 3 bases and J by 9 bases, leaving 15 bases between them. As DNA, the CDR3 is TGTGCCAGTAGTATGGTGGGAACCCTGGGGCCCCAGCATTTT. Protein product: CASSMVGTLGPQHF.

The rearrangement uses TRBV6-6 and TRBJ2-7, with D hard to call. The CDR3 is 10 residues long. Germline V gives CDR1 MNHNY, CDR2 SVGAGI (reference sequence). Trimming took off 11 bases at V and 2 bases at J, with 7 bases between the two ends. CDR3 DNA sequence: TGTGCCTCCGGCCCCTACGAGCAGTACTTC. Protein product: CASGPYEQYF.

This clone was seen only once. The chain recombines TRBV5-1 with TRBJ2-2, with D perhaps matching TRBD2 (6 bases). CDR1 is SGHRS, CDR2 YFSETQ, per germline. This CDR3 has 17 amino acids. The ends were cut back, 7 bases at V and 1 base at J, with 20 bases in the middle. In nucleotides, the CDR3 is TGCGCCAGCGGCACGGGACTGCTTTTGGGGAACACCGGGGAGCTGTTTTTT. Translation: CASGTGLLLGNTGELFF.

CDR3 amino acids: CASSITTMNTGELFF. The CDR3 bases are TGTGCCAGTAGTATAACTACAATGAACACCGGGGAGCTGTTTTTT. This rearrangement joins TRBV19 to TRBJ2-2; D not certain. The germline V and J ends were trimmed by 2 bases and 1 base, with 8 bases remaining between them. This CDR3 spans 15 amino acids. Germline V gene data show CDR1 as LNHDA and CDR2 as SQIVND (reference sequence).

J is TRBJ1-3 and V is TRBV9, with TRBD1 matching over 10 bases. The CDR3 loop spans 16 amino acids. The germline gives CDR1 SGDLS, CDR2 YYNGEE. Trimming removed 1 base from V and 4 bases from J; junction bases left unmatched: 5. In DNA, the CDR3 is TGTGCCAGCAGCGTACACGACAGGGGGCAAGGAAACACCATATATTTT. This sequence encodes CASSVHDRGQGNTIYF.

J is TRBJ2-1 and V is TRBV27; 10 bases are shared with TRBD2. The CDR3 covers 14 residues. Looked up from germline, CDR1 is MNHEY and CDR2 is SMNVEV (reference sequence). With 6 bases clipped from V and 6 bases from J, the junction kept 5 bases outside the gene matches. This CDR3 is CASRPSGRANEQFF. The CDR3 coding sequence is TGTGCCAGCAGACCCAGCGGGAGGGCCAATGAGCAGTTCTTC.

This chain joins TRBV28 and TRBJ1-4; a weak D match, TRBD1 (6 bases). V gave up 5 bases and J gave up 0 bases, with 19 bases separating them. CDR1 and CDR2 from the germline V gene are MDHEN and SYDVKM. The CDR3 consists of 18 residues. The CDR3 bases are TGTGCCAGCAGTCCAAGGTTGGGGGCAGGCGCAACTAATGAAAAACTGTTTTTT. Protein sequence: CASSPRLGAGATNEKLFF.

This clone was observed a single time. The chain is built from TRBV15 and TRBJ2-7, with 14 bases lining up with TRBD2. Trimming removed 8 bases from V and 7 bases from J; junction bases left unmatched: 10. Germline V gives CDR1 LNHNV, CDR2 YYDKDF (reference sequence). The CDR3 runs 15 residues. CDR3 nucleotide sequence: TGTGCCACCGAAGAAGGGACTAGCGGGAGTCGTGAGCAGTACTTC. This translates into CATEEGTSGSREQYF.

This sequence joins TRBV7-9 and TRBJ2-7, with TRBD1 matching 9 bases. The length of the CDR3 is 16 residues. CDR1 is SEHNR and CDR2 is FQNEAQ in the germline V gene (reference sequence). The ends lost 5 bases at V and 3 bases at J; junction bases unmatched: 11. The CDR3 region has the DNA TGTGCCAGCAGCGAGTTACAGGGGGCGCGGGTCTACGAGCAGTACTTC. It yields the protein CASSELQGARVYEQYF.

The CDR3 nucleotides are TGTGCCAGCAGTTCTAACAGGGGAGCTACGGACGAGCAGTACTTC. Its translation is CASSSNRGATDEQYF. V is TRBV6-5 and J is TRBJ2-7; 7 bases are a match to TRBD1. V lost 4 bases to trimming and J lost 5 bases; unmatched junction nucleotides: 11. CDR1 MNHEY and CDR2 SVGAGI come from the germline V gene. The length of the CDR3 is 15 residues.

The chain combines TRBV27 with TRBJ2-3; D uncertain. The germline V and J ends were trimmed by 3 bases and 0 bases, with 7 bases remaining between them. Per germline, CDR1 MNHEY and CDR2 SMNVEV (reference sequence). The CDR3 totals 14 residues. The CDR3 loop is CASSFSTSTDTQYF. DNA for the CDR3: TGTGCCAGCAGTTTTTCAACTAGCACAGATACGCAGTATTTT.